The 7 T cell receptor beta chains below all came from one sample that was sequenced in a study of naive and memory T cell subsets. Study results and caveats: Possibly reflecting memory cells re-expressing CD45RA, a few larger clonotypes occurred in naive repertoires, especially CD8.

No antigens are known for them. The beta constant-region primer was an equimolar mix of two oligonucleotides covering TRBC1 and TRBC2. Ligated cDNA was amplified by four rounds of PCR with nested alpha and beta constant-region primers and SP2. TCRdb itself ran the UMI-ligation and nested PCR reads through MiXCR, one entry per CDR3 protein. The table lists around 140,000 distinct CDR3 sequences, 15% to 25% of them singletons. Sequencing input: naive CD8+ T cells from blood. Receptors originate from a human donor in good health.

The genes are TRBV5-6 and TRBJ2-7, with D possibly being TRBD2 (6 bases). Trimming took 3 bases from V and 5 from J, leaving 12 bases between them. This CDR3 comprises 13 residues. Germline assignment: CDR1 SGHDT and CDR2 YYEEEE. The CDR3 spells CASSWTNPHEQYF. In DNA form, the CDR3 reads TGTGCCAGCAGCTGGACTAACCCCCACGAGCAGTACTTC.

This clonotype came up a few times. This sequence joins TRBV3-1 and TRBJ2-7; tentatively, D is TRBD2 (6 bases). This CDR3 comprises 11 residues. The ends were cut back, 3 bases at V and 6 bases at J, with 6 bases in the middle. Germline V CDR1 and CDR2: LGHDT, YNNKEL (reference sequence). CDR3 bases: TGTGCCAGCAGCCAGGGACTCGAGCAGTACTTC. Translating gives CASSQGLEQYF.

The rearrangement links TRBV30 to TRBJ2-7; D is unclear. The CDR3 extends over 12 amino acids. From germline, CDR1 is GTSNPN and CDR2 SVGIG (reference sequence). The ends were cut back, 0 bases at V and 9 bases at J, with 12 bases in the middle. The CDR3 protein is CAWSVMESVQYF. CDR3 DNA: TGTGCCTGGAGTGTTATGGAGAGCGTGCAGTACTTC.

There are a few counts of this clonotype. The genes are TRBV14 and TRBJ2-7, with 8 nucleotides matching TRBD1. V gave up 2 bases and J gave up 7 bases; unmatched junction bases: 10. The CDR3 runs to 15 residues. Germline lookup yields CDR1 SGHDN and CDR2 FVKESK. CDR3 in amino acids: CASSQFYQDRAEQYF. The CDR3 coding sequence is TGTGCCAGCAGCCAATTCTACCAGGACAGGGCGGAGCAGTACTTC.

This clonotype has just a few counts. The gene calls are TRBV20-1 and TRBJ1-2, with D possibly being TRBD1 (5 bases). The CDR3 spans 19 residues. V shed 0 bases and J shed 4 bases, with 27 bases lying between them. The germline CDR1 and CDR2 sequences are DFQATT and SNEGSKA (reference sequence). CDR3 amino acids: CSARDLGPAPSGLSYGYTF. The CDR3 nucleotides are TGCAGTGCTAGAGATCTTGGACCCGCCCCCTCAGGGCTTAGCTATGGCTACACCTTC.

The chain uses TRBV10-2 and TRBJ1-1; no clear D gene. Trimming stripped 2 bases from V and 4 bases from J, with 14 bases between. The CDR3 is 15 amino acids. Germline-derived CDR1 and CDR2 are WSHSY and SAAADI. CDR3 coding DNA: TGCGCCAGCAGTGAGGGCCCCTTGGGTGCCACTGAAGCTTTCTTT. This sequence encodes CASSEGPLGATEAFF.

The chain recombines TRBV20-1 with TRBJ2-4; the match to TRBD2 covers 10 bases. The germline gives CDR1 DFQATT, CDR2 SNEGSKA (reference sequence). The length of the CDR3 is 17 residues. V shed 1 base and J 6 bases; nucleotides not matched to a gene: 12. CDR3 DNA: TGCAGTGCTAGAGTTCCTTCAGCGGGAGGGAAAGGAAACATTCAGTACTTC. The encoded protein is CSARVPSAGGKGNIQYF.